This T cell receptor (beta chain) was recorded in a study of T cell responses to AZD1222 COVID-19 vaccine. The study's findings and limits: Clonal diversity was possibly underestimated, and white British individuals and females predominated among donors.

V dropped 0 bases and J dropped 5; count of bases not matched to a gene: 11. The CDR3 loop spans 18 amino acids. The germline gives CDR1 SGDLS, CDR2 YYNGEE. Regarding this clone: Its target is not known.

Profiling relied on immunoSEQ multiplex PCR, and the TCRdb table lists in-frame clones only, not all of them. The sample includes fewer than 200,000 clones, 90% to 95% of them seen just once. The sequence was obtained from an adult in good health. The chain combines TRBV9 with TRBJ2-5; the match to TRBD2 covers 12 bases. The specimen was peripheral blood, collected on day 0 of MenACWY control vaccination. For the CDR3, the DNA is TGTGCCAGCAGCGTAGGGCCTAGCGGGAGGGCCCGGGTGGAGACCCAGTACTTC. Its translation is CASSVGPSGRARVETQYF.